These 4 T cell receptor beta chains share one sample of origin, sequenced in a study of tumor and adjacent non-tumor tissue in lung cancer. No cell sorting was done before RNA was extracted from the tissue. The library came from three nested PCR rounds adapted from ARM-PCR protocols. TCRdb reprocessed the multiplex PCR reads with MiXCR, giving one entry per CDR3 protein. The table lists roughly 81,000 distinct CDR3 sequences, about 66% of them singletons. The specimen was lung tumor tissue. These receptors were taken from an older man with non-small cell lung cancer.

In this sample, this clonotype turned up once. A read error may produce the germline difference seen at one junction end. V usage is TRBV20-1 and J usage is TRBJ1-2; D may be TRBD1 (5 bases). The CDR3 extends over 13 amino acids. The germline V gene has CDR1 DFQATT and CDR2 SNEGSKA (reference sequence). CDR3 coding DNA: TGCAGTGCCACGACAGAGGGCAACTATGGCTACGCCTTC. Its translation: CSATTEGNYGYAF.

Concerning this clonotype itself: At one boundary the junction diverges from the germline segment, which might be a read error. The genes are TRBV6-5 and TRBJ1-5; tentative D call: TRBD1 (5 bases). Germline V gene data show CDR1 as MNHEY and CDR2 as SVGAGI. The CDR3 spans 14 residues. CDR3 nucleotides: TGTGCCAGCAGTTACTCAGGGGCCAATCAGCCCCAGCGTTTT. It is translated as CASSYSGANQPQRF.

This chain links TRBV12-3 or TRBV12-4 with TRBJ2-1, with D possibly TRBD1 on 5 matching bases. Trimming took off 5 bases at V and 15 bases at J, with 29 bases between the two ends. This CDR3 region has 16 residues. The CDR3 nucleotides read TGTGCCAGCAGTCAGCTGTTTTCTGACAGCATCAATAAGCCGTTCTTC. Amino acid sequence: CASSQLFSDSINKPFF.

Concerning this clonotype itself: The conserved final phenylalanine or tryptophan is absent from the CDR3, which likely points to a read error. The DNA is omitted, as the CDR3 cannot be located on it reliably, and the CDR3 follows TCRdb's listing. V is TRBV12-3 or TRBV12-4 and J is TRBJ2-2. Both ends counted, the CDR3 spans 14 residues. Here the CDR3 reads CASGKVANTGELFS.